The source of this T cell receptor beta chain is a study of OX40 agonist ivuxolimab in advanced cancers. Profiled with immunoSEQ multiplex PCR; TCRdb holds only in-frame clones, not every one. There are roughly 72,000 clones in the sample; 65% to 85% occur only once, and 4.5% to 6% lies in the top ten. The TCR originated in an adult with an advanced solid tumor such as melanoma, head and neck, liver or kidney cancer. Here the sequenced sample was CD4+ or CD8+ T cells sorted from blood, taken in a trial of the OX40 agonist ivuxolimab.

CDR3 region: CASSQSAGADEQYF. CDR3 bases: TGTGCCAGCAGCCAATCTGCAGGGGCCGACGAGCAGTACTTC. V and J are TRBV7-9 and TRBJ2-7; TRBD1 might be the D (6 bases). This CDR3 is built from 14 residues. V dropped 5 bases and J dropped 5 bases, with 16 bases sitting between them. Looked up from germline, CDR1 is SEHNR and CDR2 is FQNEAQ (reference sequence).